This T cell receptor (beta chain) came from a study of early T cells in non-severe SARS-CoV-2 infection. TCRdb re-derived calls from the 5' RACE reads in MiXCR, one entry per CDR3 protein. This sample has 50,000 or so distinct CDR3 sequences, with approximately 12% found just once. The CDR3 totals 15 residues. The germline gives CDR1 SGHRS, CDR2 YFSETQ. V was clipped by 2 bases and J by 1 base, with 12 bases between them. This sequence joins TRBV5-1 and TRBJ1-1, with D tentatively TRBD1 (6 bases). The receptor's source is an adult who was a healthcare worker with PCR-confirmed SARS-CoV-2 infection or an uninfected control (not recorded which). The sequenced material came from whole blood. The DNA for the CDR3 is TGCGCCAGCAGCTTCGCAGGGGCCCCGAACACTGAAGCTTTCTTT. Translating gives CASSFAGAPNTEAFF.